Listed below are T cell receptor beta chains from one sample, sequenced in a study of blood T cell repertoires in COVID-19. Sequencing used immunoSEQ multiplex PCR; TCRdb keeps in-frame clones, though not all of them. The sample carries around 100,000 clones, approximately 88% recorded once. The sample taken for sequencing was peripheral blood. The origin of the receptors is a woman aged 55 to 70 with acute or convalescent COVID-19. Each CDR3 is given with its conserved first and last residue. The D gene is left open where the match is weak. Clone size is shown for a subset of rows, as once, few, many or a class of expanded clone.

V gene	clone size	D gene	J gene	CDR3 protein	CDR3 DNA
TRBV4-2	NA	NA	TRBJ1-3	CASSQASSGNTIYF	TGTGCCAGCAGCCAAGCCAGCTCTGGAAACACCATATATTTT
TRBV18	once	TRBD1	TRBJ2-2	CASSLGQVATGELFF	TGTGCCAGCTCACTTGGACAGGTAGCCACCGGGGAGCTGTTTTTT
TRBV5-1	once	TRBD1	TRBJ1-2	CASSNTGTGGIEGYTF	TGCGCCAGCAGCAACACCGGGACAGGGGGAATCGAGGGCTACACCTTC
TRBV7-9	few	TRBD1	TRBJ1-2	CASSRDRDGYTF	TGTGCCAGCAGCCGGGACAGGGATGGCTACACCTTC
TRBV5-8	NA	NA	TRBJ2-2	CASSLLGAYTGELFF	TGTGCCAGCAGCTTGTTAGGGGCTTACACCGGGGAGCTGTTTTTT
TRBV5-1	NA	TRBD1	TRBJ2-1	CASSLPGQGYNEQFF	TGCGCCAGCAGCCTCCCGGGACAGGGCTACAATGAGCAGTTCTTC
TRBV7-2	once	NA	TRBJ1-5	CASSSGGIQPQHF	TGTGCCAGCAGCTCCGGGGGTATTCAGCCCCAGCATTTT
TRBV12-3/TRBV12-4	NA	NA	TRBJ2-5	CASSADLVETQYF	TGTGCCAGCAGTGCGGATCTCGTAGAGACCCAGTACTTC
TRBV5-4	NA	NA	TRBJ2-1	CASTPTATSYNEQFF	TGTGCCAGCACTCCCACCGCCACTAGCTACAATGAGCAGTTCTTC
TRBV7-8	NA	TRBD1	TRBJ1-1	CASNLLTGGTEAFF	TGTGCCAGTAACCTATTGACAGGGGGAACTGAAGCTTTCTTT
TRBV5-1	NA	NA	TRBJ1-5	CASSLSAEPNQPQHF	TGCGCCAGCAGCTTGAGCGCAGAGCCCAATCAGCCCCAGCATTTT
TRBV2	NA	TRBD1	TRBJ1-5	CASLQGYNQPQHF	TGTGCCAGCCTACAGGGGTACAATCAGCCCCAGCATTTT
TRBV9	few	NA	TRBJ1-2	CASSTTENYGYTF	TGTGCCAGCAGCACCACAGAAAACTATGGCTACACCTTC
TRBV21-1	NA	NA	TRBJ1-2	CASSLFFPYGYTF	TGTGCCAGCAGCCTCTTCTTTCCCTATGGCTACACCTTC
TRBV5-1	NA	NA	TRBJ1-1	CASSRPDSLGTEAFF	TGCGCCAGCAGCCGCCCCGACAGCCTTGGCACTGAAGCTTTCTTT